This T cell receptor (beta chain) was sequenced in a study of CD8 T cells in Susac syndrome. CD8+ and CD4+ T cells from blood underwent TCR beta sequencing, which was carried out in a high-throughput format. The multiple sclerosis controls were treatment-naive patients with relapsing-remitting disease that was stable or active. cDNA came from roughly 0.5 to 1 ug RNA primed by random hexamers. In TCRdb, the immunoSEQ multiplex PCR reads were re-called with MiXCR into one record per CDR3 protein. This repertoire shows over 300,000 distinct CDR3 sequences, about 91% found once; its top ten account for about 0.07%. The TCR originated in a human donor with multiple sclerosis. The source material was CD4+ T cells from PBMCs.

The CDR3 sequence: CASSITRGGTQYEQYF. The CDR3 DNA sequence: TGTGCCAGCAGCATCACACGGGGGGGGACCCAGTACGAGCAGTACTTC. The chain joins TRBV6-1 to TRBJ2-7; TRBD2 matches at 8 bases. Unmatched junction bases numbered 14, after V lost 6 bases and J lost 4 bases. Germline CDR1 reads MNHNS; CDR2 reads SASEGT. The CDR3 is 16 residues long.